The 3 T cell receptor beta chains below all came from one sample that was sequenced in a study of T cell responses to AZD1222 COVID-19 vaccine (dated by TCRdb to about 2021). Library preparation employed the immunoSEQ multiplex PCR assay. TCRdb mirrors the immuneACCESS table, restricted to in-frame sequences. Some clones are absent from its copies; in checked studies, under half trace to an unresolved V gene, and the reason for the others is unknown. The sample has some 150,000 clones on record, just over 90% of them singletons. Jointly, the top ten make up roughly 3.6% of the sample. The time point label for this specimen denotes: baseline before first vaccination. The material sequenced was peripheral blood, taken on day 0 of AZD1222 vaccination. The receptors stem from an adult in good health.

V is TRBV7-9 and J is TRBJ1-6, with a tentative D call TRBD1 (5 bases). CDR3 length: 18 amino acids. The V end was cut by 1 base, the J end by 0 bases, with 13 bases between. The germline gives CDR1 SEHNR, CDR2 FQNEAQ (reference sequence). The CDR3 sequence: CASSLVGARSSYNSPLHF. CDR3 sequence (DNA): TGTGCCAGCAGCTTAGTTGGGGCCCGGAGCTCCTATAATTCACCCCTCCACTTT.

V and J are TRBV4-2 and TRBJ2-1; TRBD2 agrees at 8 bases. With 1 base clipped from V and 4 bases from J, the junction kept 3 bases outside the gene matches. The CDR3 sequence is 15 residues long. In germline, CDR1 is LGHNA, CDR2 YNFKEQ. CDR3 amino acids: CASSQAGGEYNEQFF. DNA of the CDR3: TGTGCCAGCAGCCAAGCGGGGGGGGAGTACAATGAGCAGTTCTTC.

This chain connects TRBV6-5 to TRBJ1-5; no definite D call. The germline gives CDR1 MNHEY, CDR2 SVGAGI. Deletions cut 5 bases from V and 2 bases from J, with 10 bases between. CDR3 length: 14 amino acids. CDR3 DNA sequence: TGTGCCAGCAGTCAACGTGGTGGCAATCAGCCCCAGCATTTT. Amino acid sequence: CASSQRGGNQPQHF.